Listed below are T cell receptor beta chains from one sample, sequenced in a study of T-cell reconstitution after alpha-beta-depleted transplantation in children. TCRdb reprocessed the PCR reads via MiXCR and lists one record per CDR3 protein. Of hundreds of thousands of distinct CDR3 sequences in the sample, about an eighth are singletons; the top ten hold roughly 0.77%. The starting material was PBMCs, obtained before TCRalphabeta/CD19-depleted stem cell transplant. These TCRs come from a girl aged 2-10 years with congenital amegakaryocytic thrombocytopenia, due to receive a stem cell transplant. CDR3s include the opening cysteine and the closing phenylalanine or tryptophan. The D gene is left open where the match is weak. Some rows have no size entry. The others give once, few or many, or a class for an expanded clone.

J gene | D gene | V gene | clone size | CDR3 DNA | CDR3 protein
TRBJ2-7 | - | TRBV20-1 | many | TGCAGTGCCGAACCGCCGGACTCCTACGAGCAGTACTTC | CSAEPPDSYEQYF
TRBJ2-1 | - | TRBV5-6 | many | TGTGCCAGCAGCAACACCAATGAGCAGTTCTTC | CASSNTNEQFF
TRBJ2-3 | - | TRBV29-1 | many | TGCAGCGTTGAGGGTTATACGCAGTATTTT | CSVEGYTQYF
TRBJ2-3 | TRBD1 | TRBV5-1 | many | TGCGCCAGCAGCTTCACAGGGGCATGGACAGATACGCAGTATTTT | CASSFTGAWTDTQYF
TRBJ2-1 | - | TRBV20-1 | few | TGCAGTGTCTCGTGGGGCCACAATGAGCAGTTCTTC | CSVSWGHNEQFF
TRBJ2-7 | TRBD1 | TRBV5-1 | few | TGCGCCAGGGGACAGGGGAAGAACGAGCAGTACTTC | CARGQGKNEQYF
TRBJ2-1 | - | TRBV29-1 | many | TGCAGCGTTGAAAAGATCAATGAGCAGTTCTTC | CSVEKINEQFF
TRBJ2-7 | - | TRBV12-3/TRBV12-4 | many | TGTGCCAGCAGTTTAGGGACAGCTACCTACGAGCAGTACTTC | CASSLGTATYEQYF
TRBJ1-5 | TRBD1 | TRBV19 | few | TGTGCCAGTAGTATACGGGACAGCTGGAATCAGCCCCAGCATTTT | CASSIRDSWNQPQHF
TRBJ2-7 | TRBD1 | TRBV6-5 | many | TGTGCCAGCAGTTACGGGTCAGGGGGCTCCTACGAGCAGTACTTC | CASSYGSGGSYEQYF
TRBJ2-6 | - | TRBV7-2 | many | TGTGCCAGCAGCTTAAGAAGGGGATCTGGGGCCAACGTCCTGACTTTC | CASSLRRGSGANVLTF
TRBJ2-3 | TRBD1 | TRBV28 | few | TGTGCCAGCAGCCTCAGGGGGCGGGCAGATACGCAGTATTTT | CASSLRGRADTQYF
TRBJ1-1 | - | TRBV28 | many | TGTGCCAGCAGACACCTTCGCCCGAGCGGGACGTCTGAAGCTTTCTTT | CASRHLRPSGTSEAFF
TRBJ2-1 | TRBD2 | TRBV5-1 | many | TGCGCCAGCAGCCGGACTAGCGGGAACTACAATGAGCAGTTCTTC | CASSRTSGNYNEQFF
TRBJ1-5 | TRBD1 | TRBV12-3/TRBV12-4 | many | TGTGCCAGCAGTCCCGACAGGGGTGGAGTCCAGCCCCAGCATTTT | CASSPDRGGVQPQHF
TRBJ2-7 | - | TRBV12-3/TRBV12-4 | many | TGTGCCAGCAGTCCACCGGCGCCGGAAGAGCAGTACTTC | CASSPPAPEEQYF
TRBJ2-7 | - | TRBV7-9 | - | TGTGCCAGCAGGCCAATCGACAGCCACGAGCAGTACTTC | CASRPIDSHEQYF
TRBJ2-2 | TRBD2 | TRBV12-3/TRBV12-4 | few | TGTGCCAGCAGCCCCGGACTAGCGGGAGGGGGCACCGGGGAGCTGTTTTTT | CASSPGLAGGGTGELFF
TRBJ2-7 | - | TRBV7-7 | - | TGTGCCAGCAGCTTAAATTTAGGACAGACCTCCTACGAGCAGTACTTC | CASSLNLGQTSYEQYF
TRBJ1-2 | - | TRBV12-3/TRBV12-4 | few | TGTGCCAGCAGTTTAAGTGAGACAGTACACTATGGCTACACCTTC | CASSLSETVHYGYTF
TRBJ1-1 | - | TRBV20-1 | many | TGCAGTGCTGGCCCCGGGGTGACCACTGAAGCTTTCTTT | CSAGPGVTTEAFF
TRBJ2-1 | TRBD2 | TRBV20-1 | many | TGCAGTGCAAGGACTAGCGGGAGGGCCCGTGAGCAGTTCTTC | CSARTSGRAREQFF
TRBJ1-2 | - | TRBV11-2 | many | TGTGCCAGCAGCCCTAGGGAGGGATCTGGCTATGGCTACACCTTC | CASSPREGSGYGYTF
TRBJ2-3 | - | TRBV6-5 | many | TGTGCCAGCAGTTACAAGATCCAGGTGGGGGGAGACACAGATACGCAGTATTTT | CASSYKIQVGGDTDTQYF
TRBJ2-1 | - | TRBV7-2 | - | TGTGCCAGCAGCAGAAAGGGGCGTTCAAACAATGAGCAGTTCTTC | CASSRKGRSNNEQFF
TRBJ2-1 | TRBD2 | TRBV12-3/TRBV12-4 | - | TGTGCCAGCAGCCATTTAGCGGGCGAGTCCTACAATGAGCAGTTCTTC | CASSHLAGESYNEQFF
TRBJ1-2 | TRBD1 | TRBV19 | - | TGTGCCAGTAGTACACAGGGGGAAGGTAACTATGGCTACACCTTC | CASSTQGEGNYGYTF
TRBJ2-1 | TRBD1 | TRBV6-2/TRBV6-3 | few | TGTGCCAGCAAATCACAGGGGTCGAGCTCCTACAATGAGCAGTTCTTC | CASKSQGSSSYNEQFF
TRBJ1-4 | - | TRBV5-1 | many | TGCGCCAGCAGCGGTACCCCGGAGCGTAATGAAAAACTGTTTTTT | CASSGTPERNEKLFF
TRBJ2-2 | TRBD1 | TRBV29-1 | few | TGCAGCGTGGAGGACAGGGGGCATGACACCGGGGAGCTGTTTTTT | CSVEDRGHDTGELFF
TRBJ2-7 | - | TRBV27 | many | TGTGCCAGCAAACCCTTGGGCGGGAACTACGAGCAGTACTTC | CASKPLGGNYEQYF
TRBJ2-7 | TRBD1 | TRBV6-2/TRBV6-3 | many | TGTGCCAGCATTTCCGGGACAGGGAACTCCTACGAGCAGTACTTC | CASISGTGNSYEQYF
TRBJ1-6 | - | TRBV5-1 | - | TGCGCCAGCAGCTTGGCCGCGGACCGCTCACCCCTCCACTTT | CASSLAADRSPLHF
TRBJ2-5 | TRBD2 | TRBV5-5 | many | TGTGCCAGCAGCTTGGAACTAGCGGGAGGGCCAGTGATTGAGACCCAGTACTTC | CASSLELAGGPVIETQYF
TRBJ1-1 | TRBD1 | TRBV20-1 | few | TGCAGTGCTAGACTTCAGGGGGGAGTGACTGAAGCTTTCTTT | CSARLQGGVTEAFF
TRBJ2-7 | TRBD2 | TRBV27 | many | TGTGCCAGCAGTTACGGGAGGGGCTACGAGCAGTACTTC | CASSYGRGYEQYF
TRBJ2-7 | TRBD2 | TRBV5-1 | many | TGCGCCAGCAGCTTTCTAGCGGAATTTAAAGGCTCCTACGAGCAGTACTTC | CASSFLAEFKGSYEQYF
TRBJ2-7 | - | TRBV20-1 | - | TGCAGTGCAGGCTCCTTAAGCTCCTACGAGCAGTACTTC | CSAGSLSSYEQYF
TRBJ2-7 | - | TRBV11-2 | few | TGTGCCAGCAGCAGTCGGGCCTCCTCCTACGAGCAGTACTTC | CASSSRASSYEQYF
TRBJ1-5 | - | TRBV20-1 | many | TGCAGTGCTTCCGGGGGACTCAATCAGCCCCAGCATTTT | CSASGGLNQPQHF
TRBJ2-1 | - | TRBV20-1 | few | TGCAGTGCTAGTGACGGGGTCCGTGAGCAGTTCTTC | CSASDGVREQFF
TRBJ1-4 | TRBD1 | TRBV7-9 | few | TGTGCCAGCAGCATGGGACAGGACATTGCAACTAATGAAAAACTGTTTTTT | CASSMGQDIATNEKLFF
TRBJ2-3 | TRBD2 | TRBV10-2 | few | TGCGCCAGCGGATGGGTCCTAGCGGGCAAGGTAGATACGCAGTATTTT | CASGWVLAGKVDTQYF
TRBJ2-2 | TRBD1 | TRBV5-1 | many | TGCGCCAGCAGCATTCCTCGGGACAGGGGGAACACCGGGGAGCTGTTTTTT | CASSIPRDRGNTGELFF
TRBJ1-1 | TRBD1 | TRBV25-1 | many | TGTGCCAGCAGTGTCACAGGGGGGAACACTGAAGCTTTCTTT | CASSVTGGNTEAFF
TRBJ1-1 | - | TRBV6-1 | - | TGTGCCACCTTTAAGGGTATCAACACTGAAGCTTTCTTT | CATFKGINTEAFF
TRBJ1-2 | - | TRBV27 | many | TGTGCCAGCTCCAACCCCCCGTATGGCTACACCTTC | CASSNPPYGYTF
TRBJ2-1 | - | TRBV12-3/TRBV12-4 | many | TGTGCCAGCAGTTTAGGGAGTGAGCAGTTCTTC | CASSLGSEQFF
TRBJ1-5 | - | TRBV6-1 | few | TGTGCCAGCAGTGAGGAGACAGGCGGGTGGGGTCAGCCCCAGCATTTT | CASSEETGGWGQPQHF
TRBJ2-1 | - | TRBV12-3/TRBV12-4 | many | TGTGCCAGCAGTTTGGGCACGGGTCTAACGAACAATGAGCAGTTCTTC | CASSLGTGLTNNEQFF
TRBJ1-4 | - | TRBV5-1 | many | TGCGCCAGCAGCTTGGTTGCAAATGATGAAAAACTGTTTTTT | CASSLVANDEKLFF
TRBJ1-2 | TRBD1 | TRBV5-1 | many | TGCGCCAGCAGCCCCTTACCTGGGACAGGCGATGGCTACACCTTC | CASSPLPGTGDGYTF
TRBJ2-2 | - | TRBV20-1 | few | TGCAGTGCGAAGTCTCCGGGACAAGGGGACACCGGGGAGCTGTTTTTT | CSAKSPGQGDTGELFF
TRBJ2-3 | - | TRBV28 | many | TGTGCCAGCAGAGAGGGCCCTAGCACAGATACGCAGTATTTT | CASREGPSTDTQYF
TRBJ2-7 | TRBD1 | TRBV27 | - | TGTGCCAGCAGTTTAGGACAGGGTAAGCACGAGCAGTACTTC | CASSLGQGKHEQYF
TRBJ2-6 | - | TRBV12-3/TRBV12-4 | - | TGTGCCAGCCGCATAGACTCTGGGGCCAACGGCCTGACTTTC | CASRIDSGANGLTF